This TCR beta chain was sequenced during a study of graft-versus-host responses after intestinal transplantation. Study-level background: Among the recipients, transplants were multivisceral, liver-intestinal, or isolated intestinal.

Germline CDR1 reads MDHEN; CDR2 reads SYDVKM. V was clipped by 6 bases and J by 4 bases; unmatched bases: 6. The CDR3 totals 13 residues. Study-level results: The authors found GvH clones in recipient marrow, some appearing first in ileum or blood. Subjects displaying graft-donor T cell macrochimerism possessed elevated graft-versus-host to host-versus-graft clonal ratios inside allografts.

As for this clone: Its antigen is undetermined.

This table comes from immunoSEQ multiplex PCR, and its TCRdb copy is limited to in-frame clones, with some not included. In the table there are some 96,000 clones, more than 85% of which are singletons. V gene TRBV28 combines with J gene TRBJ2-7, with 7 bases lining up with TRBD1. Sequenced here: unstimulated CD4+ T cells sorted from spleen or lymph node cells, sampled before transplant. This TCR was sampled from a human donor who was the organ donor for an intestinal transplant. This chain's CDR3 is CASRSGTDYEQYF. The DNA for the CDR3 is TGTGCCAGCAGGTCCGGGACAGATTACGAGCAGTACTTC. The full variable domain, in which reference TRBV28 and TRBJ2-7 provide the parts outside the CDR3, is DVKVTQSSRYLVKRTGEKVFLECVQDMDHENMFWYRQDPGLGLRLIYFSYDVKMKEKGDIPEGYSVSREKKERFSLILESASTNQTSMYLCASRSGTDYEQYFGPGTRLTVT.